Detailed here is one T cell receptor (beta chain). This table comes from immunoSEQ multiplex PCR, and its TCRdb copy is limited to in-frame clones, with some not included. The table lists roughly 240,000 clones, 80% to 90% of them singletons, with 2.5% to 3% in the top ten. Germline CDR1 reads SGHAT; CDR2 reads FQNNGV. V trimming: 5 bases; J trimming: 5 bases; junction bases outside the gene matches: 10. The CDR3 covers 15 residues. The data were taken from a study of blood T cell repertoires in COVID-19. Material for sequencing was PBMCs or T cells enriched from blood (not recorded which). The genes are TRBV11-2 and TRBJ2-7; 9 positions match TRBD2. The sequence was obtained from a young woman with acute COVID-19. This CDR3 reads CASSQGVVAGDEQYF. The CDR3 nucleotides read TGTGCCAGCAGCCAGGGGGTGGTAGCGGGGGACGAGCAGTACTTC.